This TCR beta chain is drawn from a study of T cell responses to AZD1222 COVID-19 vaccine. As for the study in general: Pooling covered second doses at about 4 or about 12 weeks. Study-wide results and caveats: Spike-wide vaccine-associated CD4 TCRs dominated at 160-218 and 743-854. Samples come after the peak T cell response, not at day 14. Clonal diversity was possibly underestimated, and white British individuals and females predominated among donors.

This clone was seen a single time. Its antigen is as yet unknown. Generated by immunoSEQ multiplex PCR, the TCRdb table keeps only in-frame clones and is missing some. Counted here are around 88,000 clones, 85% to 90% occurring once; the ten biggest clones make up roughly 7.5%. The germline gives CDR1 MNHEY, CDR2 SVGAGI. The CDR3 is 12 residues long. V was cut by 6 bases and J by 7 bases, with 12 bases left in between. The TCR was taken from an adult in good health. The rearrangement links TRBV6-5 to TRBJ1-2; D gene ambiguous. The input for sequencing was peripheral blood, taken on day 0 of AZD1222 vaccination. CDR3 amino acids: CASSYRRFGYTF. In DNA form, the CDR3 reads TGTGCCAGCAGCTATAGGCGGTTTGGCTACACCTTC.